This note documents a single T cell receptor beta chain sequence. MiXCR, applied by TCRdb to the RACE reads, yields one record per CDR3 protein. The sample consists of 100,000 or so distinct CDR3 sequences, over 7.5% of them appearing once. This sample is drawn from a study of human T cells and chemical hapten exposure. At the level of the study: An approximately 2 cm by approximately 2 cm inner upper arm patch received 2% DPC for sensitization.

Time point meaning: patch test 2, 6 weeks after DPC sensitization. Treatment defined: therapeutic diphenylcyclopropenone sensitization with weekly scalp DPC. Every donor had alopecia and was 18 to 70 years old; all were suitable for DPC. The germline CDR1 and CDR2 sequences are KGHSY and FQNENV. The CDR3 consists of 16 residues. Trimming stripped 2 bases from V and 1 base from J, with 15 bases between. The origin of this receptor is a woman aged 40-49 years with alopecia areata. Some clones in this sample may be carry-over from other donors' samples. The J gene is TRBJ2-7, the V gene TRBV16; D gene ambiguous. The sequences come from whole blood, collected in connection with sensitization to the hapten diphenylcyclopropenone (DPC). CDR3 coding DNA: TGTGCCAGCAGCCAAGGCTCCGAGCCAAATTCCTACGAGCAGTACTTC. Protein: CASSQGSEPNSYEQYF.